This is a list of T cell receptor beta chains from one sample in a study of T cell responses to AZD1222 COVID-19 vaccine. The repertoire was sequenced with immunoSEQ multiplex PCR; TCRdb's copy has only in-frame clones and lacks some. The sample lists more than 150,000 clones; approximately 91% were seen once. The sample in question was peripheral blood, obtained on day 0 of AZD1222 vaccination. These receptors were obtained from an adult in good health. The CDR3 runs from the conserved cysteine through the conserved F or W. D genes are given only for firm matches. Clone size is not always given. Where it is, it says once, few, many or a class for expanded clones.

v_gene	abundance	j_gene	d_gene	CDR3aa	CDR3nt
TRBV7-6	-	TRBJ2-2	-	CASSLNAYAGELFF	TGTGCCAGCAGCTTAAACGCATACGCCGGGGAGCTGTTTTTT
TRBV6-5	once	TRBJ1-2	-	CARRHDNNYGYTF	TGTGCCAGGCGCCATGACAATAACTATGGCTACACCTTC
TRBV6-2/TRBV6-3	-	TRBJ2-7	-	CASSYAGESAYEQYF	TGTGCCAGCAGTTACGCCGGGGAAAGCGCCTACGAGCAGTACTTC
TRBV19	-	TRBJ1-1	-	CASQGPTEAFF	TGTGCCAGTCAGGGTCCCACTGAAGCTTTCTTT
TRBV5-6	-	TRBJ2-7	TRBD1	CASSAGQGAYEQYF	TGTGCCAGCAGCGCTGGACAGGGGGCGTACGAGCAGTACTTC
TRBV5-4	-	TRBJ2-2	-	CASSFGQYGTGELFF	TGTGCCAGCAGCTTCGGACAGTACGGTACCGGGGAGCTGTTTTTT
TRBV11-2	-	TRBJ2-7	TRBD2	CASTQREWKQYF	TGTGCCAGCACCCAGCGGGAATGGAAGCAGTACTTC
TRBV2	-	TRBJ2-2	-	CASRSGEIGELFF	TGTGCCAGCAGAAGTGGGGAGATCGGGGAGCTGTTTTTT
TRBV14	-	TRBJ2-7	-	CASSEKRVHEQYF	TGTGCCAGCAGCGAAAAAAGGGTGCACGAGCAGTACTTC
TRBV2	-	TRBJ2-2	-	CASSDLLGRTKDTGELFF	TGTGCCAGCAGTGATCTCCTGGGGAGGACAAAGGACACCGGGGAGCTGTTTTTT
TRBV12-5	once	TRBJ2-1	-	CASGIALNEQFF	TGTGCTAGTGGTATAGCGTTGAATGAGCAGTTCTTC
TRBV6-5	-	TRBJ2-7	-	CASSYGQGSYEQYF	TGTGCCAGCAGTTACGGGCAGGGCTCCTACGAGCAGTACTTC
TRBV20-1	-	TRBJ2-7	-	CSASSISGSYEQYF	TGCAGTGCTAGTTCTATTAGCGGCTCCTACGAGCAGTACTTC
TRBV2	-	TRBJ1-2	-	CASRGTYFYGYTF	TGTGCCAGCAGGGGCACCTACTTCTATGGCTACACCTTC
TRBV6-5	-	TRBJ1-2	-	CASSTSGPNYGYTF	TGTGCCAGCAGTACCTCCGGGCCTAACTATGGCTACACCTTC
TRBV20-1	-	TRBJ1-3	-	CSASEGFSGNTIYF	TGCAGTGCTAGTGAGGGGTTCTCTGGAAACACCATATATTTT
TRBV7-7	-	TRBJ2-1	TRBD2	CASSPAGSGRANEQFF	TGTGCCAGCAGCCCGGCCGGGAGCGGGAGGGCCAATGAGCAGTTCTTC
TRBV19	-	TRBJ2-1	-	CASSIVNEQFF	TGTGCCAGTAGTATTGTAAATGAGCAGTTCTTC
TRBV9	-	TRBJ2-2	-	CASSVEGRATGELFF	TGTGCCAGCAGCGTAGAGGGCAGGGCCACCGGGGAGCTGTTTTTT
TRBV9	-	TRBJ1-1	-	CASSVVVTDEAFF	TGTGCCAGCAGCGTAGTAGTGACAGATGAAGCTTTCTTT
TRBV12-3/TRBV12-4	-	TRBJ2-5	-	CASSSYPETQYF	TGTGCCAGCAGTTCCTACCCAGAGACCCAGTACTTC
TRBV9	-	TRBJ2-7	TRBD2	CASSAGLETYEQYF	TGTGCCAGCAGCGCCGGACTAGAGACCTACGAGCAGTACTTC
TRBV9	-	TRBJ2-5	TRBD1	CASSPTGGGETQYF	TGTGCCAGCAGCCCAACAGGGGGAGGAGAGACCCAGTACTTC
TRBV7-8	-	TRBJ2-3	-	CASSKNGGYTQYF	TGTGCCAGCAGCAAAAATGGGGGATATACGCAGTATTTT
TRBV28	-	TRBJ1-4	TRBD1	CASLESRGTREKLFF	TGTGCCAGCCTCGAAAGCAGGGGGACAAGGGAAAAACTGTTTTTT
TRBV5-1	-	TRBJ2-3	TRBD2	CASSLTSGRRVDTQYF	TGCGCCAGCAGCTTGACTAGCGGGAGGAGGGTGGATACGCAGTATTTT
TRBV5-4	-	TRBJ1-1	-	CASSSRSEAFF	TGTGCCAGCAGCTCGCGGTCTGAAGCTTTCTTT
TRBV5-4	-	TRBJ2-7	TRBD1	CASSPRTGSNEQYF	TGTGCCAGCAGCCCAAGGACAGGGTCCAACGAGCAGTACTTC
TRBV29-1	-	TRBJ2-2	-	CSVTGLLTGELFF	TGCAGCGTTACGGGACTCCTAACCGGGGAGCTGTTTTTT
TRBV10-2	-	TRBJ2-7	-	CASSESVAPGDEQYF	TGCGCCAGCAGTGAGTCGGTGGCACCGGGGGACGAGCAGTACTTC
TRBV2	-	TRBJ1-1	-	CASSPPVGNTEAFF	TGTGCCAGCAGTCCGCCTGTGGGGAACACTGAAGCTTTCTTT
TRBV6-4	-	TRBJ2-4	TRBD2	CASSDGTSGGKNIQYF	TGTGCCAGCAGTGACGGGACTAGCGGGGGCAAAAACATTCAGTACTTC
TRBV9	-	TRBJ2-3	-	CASSVASGTDTQYF	TGTGCCAGCAGCGTAGCCAGCGGCACAGATACGCAGTATTTT
TRBV7-2	-	TRBJ1-3	TRBD1	CASSTNRGSGNTIYF	TGTGCCAGCAGCACAAACAGGGGATCTGGAAACACCATATATTTT
TRBV9	-	TRBJ1-1	-	CASSVSPGTEAFF	TGTGCCAGCAGCGTAAGTCCGGGCACTGAAGCTTTCTTT
TRBV7-9	-	TRBJ1-3	TRBD1	CASSLVDRGPGNTIYF	TGTGCCAGCAGCTTAGTCGACAGGGGGCCGGGAAACACCATATATTTT
TRBV7-2	-	TRBJ1-5	-	CASSTMQSQPQHF	TGTGCCAGCAGCACCATGCAGAGTCAGCCCCAGCATTTT
TRBV7-2	-	TRBJ2-3	TRBD2	CASTLAGGHTDTQYF	TGTGCCAGCACCCTAGCGGGGGGGCACACAGATACGCAGTATTTT
TRBV6-5	once	TRBJ1-2	TRBD1	CASSRTGDSGYTF	TGTGCCAGCAGCCGGACAGGGGACTCTGGCTACACCTTC
TRBV7-2	-	TRBJ2-7	TRBD2	CASSLRTSGTYEQYF	TGTGCCAGCAGCTTAAGGACTAGCGGGACCTACGAGCAGTACTTC
TRBV11-3	once	TRBJ2-1	TRBD2	CASSHRTSGHYNEQFF	TGTGCCAGCAGCCATAGAACTAGCGGACATTACAATGAGCAGTTCTTC
TRBV4-3	-	TRBJ1-1	-	CASSQGQLTEAFF	TGCGCCAGCAGCCAAGGACAGCTCACTGAAGCTTTCTTT
TRBV6-1	-	TRBJ2-1	-	CASSEAPYPSYNEQFF	TGTGCCAGCAGTGAAGCGCCTTACCCTTCCTACAATGAGCAGTTCTTC
TRBV7-2	-	TRBJ1-5	-	CASSPSANSNQPQHF	TGTGCCAGCAGCCCTAGTGCGAATAGCAATCAGCCCCAGCATTTT
TRBV7-2	-	TRBJ2-2	-	CASSPTGVGTGELFF	TGTGCCAGCAGCCCTACGGGAGTGGGGACCGGGGAGCTGTTTTTT
TRBV4-3	once	TRBJ2-5	-	CASSQEKRGVGETQYF	TGCGCCAGCAGCCAAGAGAAGCGAGGGGTGGGGGAGACCCAGTACTTC
TRBV9	-	TRBJ1-1	TRBD1	CASSVQGGTEAFF	TGTGCCAGCAGCGTTCAGGGGGGCACTGAAGCTTTCTTT
TRBV6-5	-	TRBJ2-3	-	CASSYSSGGGTDTQYF	TGTGCCAGCAGTTACTCTTCGGGGGGCGGCACAGATACGCAGTATTTT
TRBV5-1	-	TRBJ2-3	TRBD2	CASSLQRPLAGTDTQYF	TGCGCCAGCAGCTTGCAGCGTCCACTAGCGGGAACAGATACGCAGTATTTT
TRBV12-3/TRBV12-4	once	TRBJ1-4	-	CASSYGVWEKLFF	TGTGCCAGCAGTTATGGGGTATGGGAAAAACTGTTTTTT
TRBV7-9	-	TRBJ1-5	TRBD1	CASSGTGENQPQHF	TGTGCCAGCAGCGGGACAGGGGAGAATCAGCCCCAGCATTTT
TRBV19	once	TRBJ2-1	-	CASSTLGGGLYNEQFF	TGTGCCAGTAGTACCTTGGGGGGAGGTTTATACAATGAGCAGTTCTTC
TRBV5-6	-	TRBJ1-1	-	CASSVPGASNTEAFF	TGTGCCAGCAGCGTACCAGGGGCGTCGAACACTGAAGCTTTCTTT